The 28 T cell receptor beta chains given below trace back to one sample, sequenced in a study of regulatory T cells in long-lasting Graves disease. Building the TCR beta libraries relied on iRepertoire HTBI primers, and CDR3 regions underwent Arm-PCR. TCRdb called the multiplex PCR reads again in MiXCR, with one record for every CDR3 protein. Altogether around 400,000 distinct CDR3 sequences are present, around 16% being singletons, with the ten largest covering over 20%. Sample time point: newly diagnosed GD, antithyroid drugs for less than 3 months. Scientists built the TCR library using RNA that was extracted from PBMCs. The sample was peripheral blood mononuclear cells (PBMCs), taken at new diagnosis, from a patient treated with antithyroid drugs. Receptors originate from a female donor with Graves disease.

This clonotype was counted at least ten times. CDR3: CAWTTGNSNQPQHF. The CDR3 nucleotides read TGTGCCTGGACGACGGGGAATAGCAATCAGCCCCAGCATTTT. The chain couples TRBV30 to TRBJ1-5; D is undetermined. V was clipped by 4 bases and J by 0 bases, with 10 bases between them. Per the germline V gene, CDR1 is GTSNPN and CDR2 is SVGIG (reference sequence). This CDR3 spans 14 amino acids. The full variable domain, in which reference TRBV30 and TRBJ1-5 provide the parts outside the CDR3, is SQTIHQWPATLVQPVGSPLSLECTVEGTSNPNLYWYRQAAGRGLQLLFYSVGIGQISSEVPQNLSASRPQDRQFILSSKKLLLSDSGFYLCAWTTGNSNQPQHFGDGTRLSIL.

This clonotype has a count of ten or more. V is TRBV27 and J is TRBJ2-7, with D perhaps matching TRBD1 or TRBD2 (5 bases each). From germline, CDR1 is MNHEY and CDR2 SMNVEV (reference sequence). The CDR3 consists of 14 residues. The V end lost 3 bases, the J end lost 6 bases, and 15 bases lay between the germline ends. The DNA for the CDR3 is TGTGCCAGCAGTTTGGGCAGGGACCGAGGCGAGCAGTACTTC. This codes for CASSLGRDRGEQYF.

This clonotype was recorded a few times. The junction differs from germline at one of its ends, possibly a read error. V usage is TRBV6-1 and J usage is TRBJ1-1, with 8 nucleotides matching TRBD1. The CDR3 is 14 amino acids. Germline V CDR1 and CDR2: MNHNS, SASEGT. This CDR3 is CAGRINRGDTEAFF. CDR3 nucleotide sequence: TGTGCCGGCAGGATAAACAGGGGGGACACTGAAGCTTTCTTT.

On this clonotype: The limits of the CDR3 on the DNA are not certain, so only TCRdb's listed CDR3 is given. The chain links TRBV6-1 to TRBJ1-2. Germline CDR1 is MNHNS and CDR2 is SASEGT. The CDR3 is 10 amino acids in total, end residues counted. The CDR3 reads CVSANYGCTF.

This clonotype was counted ten times or more. The J gene is TRBJ2-2, the V gene TRBV12-5; 8 positions match TRBD1. The germline CDR1 and CDR2 sequences are LGHNT and FRNRAP. The V gene end was trimmed by 0 bases and the J gene end by 0 bases; junction bases not matched to a gene: 9. The CDR3 is 19 amino acids. The CDR3 region is CASGLVLGTGNPNTGELFF. The CDR3 DNA reads TGTGCTAGTGGTTTGGTACTTGGGACAGGTAACCCGAACACCGGGGAGCTGTTTTTT.

This clonotype was detected a few times. V gene TRBV6-2 or TRBV6-3 combines with J gene TRBJ1-2; no reliable D call. The CDR3 length is 16 residues. V lost 2 bases and J 6 bases, leaving 19 bases between the germline ends. Germline lookup yields CDR1 MNHEY and CDR2 SVGEGT. The CDR3 sequence is CASSYGKGIRQDGYTF. The CDR3, as DNA: TGTGCCAGCAGTTACGGTAAAGGAATCCGTCAGGATGGCTACACCTTC.

The V call is TRBV15, the J call TRBJ1-4; TRBD1 matches 7 bases. Trimming at V came to 4 bases and at J to 6 bases, leaving 8 bases not matched to a gene. Germline V gene data show CDR1 as LNHNV and CDR2 as YYDKDF (reference sequence). CDR3 length equals 15 residues. The CDR3 bases are TGTGCCACCAGCAAAGCCAGGGGGAAAGATGAAAAACTGTTTTTT. Protein sequence: CATSKARGKDEKLFF.

V usage is TRBV20-1 and J usage is TRBJ1-5; possible D gene TRBD1, 5 bases. Germline values: CDR1 DFQATT, CDR2 SNEGSKA (reference sequence). V was cut by 3 bases and J by 6 bases, with 18 bases left in between. CDR3 length equals 15 residues. The CDR3 loop reads CSARRGRERGQPQHF. The CDR3 DNA follows: TGCAGTGCTAGGCGGGGCAGGGAAAGGGGTCAGCCCCAGCATTTT.

As DNA, the CDR3 is TGTGCCAGTAGTATAACGGGACCCGATCAGCCCCAGCATTTT. Translating gives CASSITGPDQPQHF. The rearrangement joins TRBV19 to TRBJ1-5, with a possible D match to TRBD1 (5 bases). The CDR3 totals 14 residues. V dropped 2 bases and J dropped 5 bases, with 10 bases sitting between them. From germline, CDR1 is LNHDA and CDR2 SQIVND (reference sequence).

This clonotype has at least ten counts. The rearrangement links TRBV7-2 to TRBJ2-7; D unresolved. CDR3 size: 16 residues. Germline V CDR1 and CDR2: SGHTA, FQGNSA. V was pared by 0 bases and J by 5 bases, with 17 bases between. The CDR3 spells CASSLAWGYYTDEQYF. The CDR3 nucleotides read TGTGCCAGCAGCTTAGCTTGGGGATATTACACGGACGAGCAGTACTTC.

This rearrangement joins TRBV4-1 to TRBJ2-5, with 7 positions matching TRBD2. With V trimmed by 0 bases and J by 2 bases, 12 bases remained unmatched. CDR3 length equals 18 residues. Per germline, CDR1 MGHRA and CDR2 YSYEKL. The CDR3 DNA reads as TGCGCCAGCAGCCAAGATGCTGCGGGGACTACTGTGCAAGAGACCCAGTACTTC. Amino acid sequence: CASSQDAAGTTVQETQYF.

This chain links TRBV18 with TRBJ2-7, with 11 bases aligning to TRBD1. Germline trimming cut 1 base from V and 5 bases from J; bases unmatched to any gene: 1. The germline V gene encodes CDR1 KGHSH and CDR2 LQKENI. There are 14 residues in the CDR3. The CDR3 DNA sequence: TGTGCCAGCTCACCACGGGACAGGGGGAACGAGCAGTACTTC. Its protein is CASSPRDRGNEQYF.

The table lists this clonotype with many counts. The chain employs TRBV3-1 and TRBJ1-1; TRBD1 matches 7 bases. The V segment lost 4 bases and the J segment 0 bases; nucleotides outside the gene matches: 5. There are 15 residues in the CDR3. The germline V gene encodes CDR1 LGHDT and CDR2 YNNKEL (reference sequence). CDR3 amino acids: CASSPRQGMNTEAFF. Written as DNA, the CDR3 is TGTGCCAGCAGCCCCAGACAGGGCATGAACACTGAAGCTTTCTTT.

The chain joins TRBV20-1 to TRBJ1-5; TRBD1 might be the D (5 bases). The CDR3 spans 14 residues. Deletions cut 7 bases from V and 4 bases from J, with 17 bases between. Germline lookup yields CDR1 DFQATT and CDR2 SNEGSKA (reference sequence). For the CDR3, the DNA is TGCAGTGTCCGACCCGGGACGAAAAATCAGCCCCAGCATTTT. It encodes CSVRPGTKNQPQHF.

This clonotype was detected ten times or more. The CDR3 protein is CATSRDLGVVLGFNQPQHF. Written as DNA, the CDR3 is TGTGCCACCAGCAGAGATCTGGGGGTAGTTTTGGGGTTTAATCAGCCCCAGCATTTT. The rearrangement joins TRBV15 to TRBJ1-5; D might be TRBD1 (5 bases). Per the germline V gene, CDR1 is LNHNV and CDR2 is YYDKDF (reference sequence). This CDR3 has 19 residues. Trimming left V 0 bases short and J 4 bases short, with 22 bases between.

Many counts were recorded for this clonotype. An end of the junction differs from the germline gene, which may be a read error. The V and J genes are TRBV7-2 and TRBJ2-2, with a possible D match to TRBD2 (5 bases). There are 14 residues in the CDR3. Germline V gives CDR1 SGHTA, CDR2 FQGNSA. The CDR3 coding sequence is TGTGCCAGCAGCCTAACTAGGAACACCGGGGAGCCGTTTTTT. It yields the protein CASSLTRNTGEPFF.

This clonotype has ten or more counts. The chain joins TRBV6-1 to TRBJ1-1, with 10 bases fitting TRBD1. Germline CDR1 reads MNHNS; CDR2 reads SASEGT. The junction had 19 bases not matched to a gene; V was cut back by 0 bases and J by 3 bases. The CDR3 runs 21 residues. The CDR3 DNA sequence: TGTGCCAGCAGTGAAGCAGGGATGACAGGGGGCGCAAATTCGTTGGACACTGAAGCTTTCTTT. As protein: CASSEAGMTGGANSLDTEAFF.

The genes are TRBV6-2 or TRBV6-3 and TRBJ1-1, with 8 positions matching TRBD1. Germline CDR1 and CDR2: MNHEY and SVGEGT. The CDR3 loop spans 12 amino acids. V gave up 7 bases and J gave up 11 bases; unmatched junction bases: 9. The CDR3 protein is CASKLLGQGAFF. The CDR3 DNA is TGTGCCAGCAAGCTACTAGGACAGGGTGCTTTCTTT.

In this sample, this clonotype turned up many times. As DNA, the CDR3 is TGTGCCAGCAGCTTAATAGCGGGGGCCCCCTCCTACGAGCAGTACTTC. Translation: CASSLIAGAPSYEQYF. The genes are TRBV7-6 and TRBJ2-7; 9 bases fit TRBD2. V lost 2 bases, J lost 0 bases, and 5 bases stayed unmatched. Germline V gene lookup returns CDR1 SGHVS and CDR2 FNYEAQ. The CDR3 is made up of 16 amino acids. Drawing the rest from reference TRBV7-6 and TRBJ2-7, the complete variable domain is GAGVSQSPRYKVTKRGQDVALRCDPISGHVSLYWYRQALGQGPEFLTYFNYEAQQDKSGLPNDRFSAERPEGSISTLTIQRTEQRDSAMYRCASSLIAGAPSYEQYFGPGTRLTVT.

There are a few counts of this clonotype. As DNA, the CDR3 is TGTGCCAGCAGCTTAGGAGGGGGCTATAATTCACCCCTCCACTTT. Amino acids: CASSLGGGYNSPLHF. The chain combines TRBV5-6 with TRBJ1-6, with D maybe TRBD1 (6 bases). Germline V gives CDR1 SGHDT, CDR2 YYEEEE. V lost 2 bases and J lost 3, with 9 bases in between. This CDR3 contains 15 residues.

This clonotype has a count of ten or more. The DNA of the CDR3 is TGTGCCAGTGGGTCGTTACGCGAAGCCGCTGAAGCTTTCTTT. Translation: CASGSLREAAEAFF. V usage is TRBV19 and J usage is TRBJ1-1; D not certain. The CDR3 covers 14 residues. Trimming pared 8 bases from V and 6 bases from J, leaving 19 bases between. CDR1 and CDR2 from the germline V gene are LNHDA and SQIVND (reference sequence).

This clonotype was picked up many times. Here the CDR3 reads CASSRTGGAGNEQFF. Written as DNA, the CDR3 is TGTGCCAGCAGCCGAACAGGGGGCGCAGGCAATGAGCAGTTCTTC. J is TRBJ2-1 and V is TRBV11-3, with 9 bases fitting TRBD1. There are 15 residues in the CDR3. V lost 5 bases, J lost 6 bases, and 8 bases stayed unmatched. From germline, CDR1 is SGHNT and CDR2 YENEEA.

This clonotype was seen at least ten times. The chain combines TRBV7-7 with TRBJ2-3; 8 bases align to TRBD2. The CDR3 has 15 residues. V gave up 5 bases and J gave up 1 base; unmatched junction bases: 5. CDR1 is SSHAT and CDR2 is FNYEAQ in the germline V gene (reference sequence). DNA for the CDR3: TGTGCCAGCAGCCCGGTAGCGGGGCGCACAGATACGCAGTATTTT. Its protein is CASSPVAGRTDTQYF. The full variable domain, completed using reference TRBV7-7 and TRBJ2-3, is GAGVSQSPRYKVTKRGQDVTLRCDPISSHATLYWYQQALGQGPEFLTYFNYEAQPDKSGLPSDRFSAERPEGSISTLTIQRTEQRDSAMYRCASSPVAGRTDTQYFGPGTRLTVL.

This sequence joins TRBV7-6 and TRBJ2-5; D unclear. The CDR3 is made up of 14 amino acids. Trimming removed 2 bases at V and 0 bases at J, with 7 bases between. CDR1 is SGHVS and CDR2 is FNYEAQ in the germline V gene. This CDR3 reads CASSLSRYQETQYF. The CDR3 nucleotides are TGTGCCAGCAGCTTATCCCGATACCAAGAGACCCAGTACTTC.

This clonotype turned up a few times. The chain carries TRBV3-1 and TRBJ2-7; 14 bases match TRBD2. Germline trimming cut 1 base from V and 0 bases from J; bases unmatched to any gene: 8. CDR3 size: 19 residues. Germline values: CDR1 LGHDT, CDR2 YNNKEL (reference sequence). In DNA form, the CDR3 reads TGTGCCAGCAGCCAAGTCCCGGGACTAGCGGGAGCCCTCTCCTACGAGCAGTACTTC. As protein: CASSQVPGLAGALSYEQYF.

The genes are TRBV29-1 and TRBJ1-2, with D possibly TRBD1 on 6 matching bases. The germline V and J ends were trimmed by 4 bases and 0 bases, with 6 bases remaining between them. Germline V lookup: CDR1 SQVTM, CDR2 ANQGSEA. CDR3 length: 12 residues. CDR3: CSVAGANYGYTF. CDR3 coding DNA: TGCAGCGTTGCAGGGGCTAACTATGGCTACACCTTC.

This clonotype was detected only a few times. The J gene is TRBJ2-5, the V gene TRBV28; TRBD1 matches at 7 bases. Per germline, CDR1 MDHEN and CDR2 SYDVKM. The CDR3 consists of 17 residues. The V and J ends lost 6 bases and 5 bases, in that order; junction bases with no gene match: 18. CDR3 region: CASSPVRQGGTGETQYF. CDR3 nucleotides: TGTGCCAGCAGCCCCGTGCGACAGGGTGGCACTGGTGAGACCCAGTACTTC.

This clonotype has at least ten counts. This sequence joins TRBV9 and TRBJ2-3; no firm D call. Germline-derived CDR1 and CDR2 are SGDLS and YYNGEE. The CDR3 is 15 residues long. V was shortened by 1 base and J by 2 bases, with 11 bases between the two germline ends. CDR3 residues: CASSVRDFYTDTQYF. In DNA form, the CDR3 reads TGTGCCAGCAGCGTAAGGGATTTTTACACAGATACGCAGTATTTT.